The 20 T cell receptor beta chains below come from one sample, sequenced in a study of blood T cell repertoires in COVID-19. TCRdb keeps only in-frame clones here, not all; method: immunoSEQ multiplex PCR. The table has approximately 160,000 clones, about three quarters seen once. Source material: peripheral blood. The receptors stem from a man aged 55-75 years with acute or convalescent COVID-19.

The chain couples TRBV4-1 to TRBJ1-2; 7 positions agree with TRBD1. The germline V gene has CDR1 MGHRA and CDR2 YSYEKL. Germline trimming cut 1 base from V and 7 bases from J; bases unmatched to any gene: 12. The CDR3 spans 16 residues. The CDR3: CASSQGVQGSSFGYTF. In DNA form, the CDR3 reads TGCGCCAGCAGCCAAGGGGTACAGGGGTCTTCTTTTGGCTACACCTTC.

This clone was observed once. The rearrangement links TRBV5-6 to TRBJ1-1; D is unclear. Trimming took 0 bases from V and 1 from J, leaving 13 bases between them. Per germline, CDR1 SGHDT and CDR2 YYEEEE. The length of the CDR3 is 16 residues. The CDR3 bases are TGTGCCAGCAGCTTGGCCGGTAGCAGCCAGAACACTGAAGCTTTCTTT. Its translation: CASSLAGSSQNTEAFF.

The genes are TRBV5-4 and TRBJ1-6; maybe TRBD1 (5 bases). Germline CDR1 SGHNT, CDR2 YYREEE (reference sequence). This CDR3 region has 14 residues. V dropped 2 bases and J dropped 7 bases, with 10 bases sitting between them. CDR3 region: CASSFREGNSPLHF. CDR3 DNA: TGTGCCAGCAGCTTCAGGGAAGGGAATTCACCCCTCCACTTT.

The chain combines TRBV10-3 with TRBJ1-1; 9 nucleotides line up with TRBD1. Germline assignment: CDR1 ENHRY and CDR2 SYGVKD. This CDR3 region has 19 residues. Unmatched junction bases numbered 15, after V lost 3 bases and J lost 1 base. This CDR3 reads CAISDPGGTGRSGNTEAFF. CDR3 bases: TGTGCCATCAGTGATCCTGGGGGGACAGGGAGGAGTGGGAACACTGAAGCTTTCTTT.

To note about this clone: Sequence at one end of the junction differs from germline and may be a read error. V usage is TRBV19 and J usage is TRBJ2-3; D remains unclear. Germline loops: CDR1 LNHDA, CDR2 SQIVND (reference sequence). CDR3 size: 12 residues. CDR3 sequence (DNA): TGTGCCAGTAGCAGTAGCATAGATACGCAGTATTTT. Its protein product is CASSSSIDTQYF.

The V and J genes are TRBV12-3 or TRBV12-4 and TRBJ2-3; D may be TRBD2 (7 bases). The CDR3 length is 11 residues. With 4 bases removed from V and 11 bases from J, the gap between germline ends came to 10 bases. In nucleotides, the CDR3 is TGTGCCAGCAGTTGGGGGGGACAGCAGTATTTT. Translation: CASSWGGQQYF.

This rearrangement joins TRBV28 to TRBJ1-5; 7 positions match TRBD1. Germline loops: CDR1 MDHEN, CDR2 SYDVKM. With V trimmed by 3 bases and J by 3 bases, 5 bases remained unmatched. This CDR3 spans 15 amino acids. As DNA, the CDR3 is TGTGCCAGCAGTTTCACAGGGGCCTTCAATCAGCCCCAGCATTTT. It is translated as CASSFTGAFNQPQHF.

This clone was detected a few times. The chain uses TRBV2 and TRBJ2-1, with D tentatively TRBD1 (5 bases). V was pared by 6 bases and J by 2 bases, with 14 bases between. The CDR3 contains 15 residues. CDR1 and CDR2 from the germline V gene are SNHLY and FYNNEI. CDR3 sequence: CASSIRVGPYNEQFF. The CDR3 DNA follows: TGTGCCAGCAGCATCAGGGTTGGTCCCTACAATGAGCAGTTCTTC.

The chain employs TRBV19 and TRBJ1-5; tentatively, D is TRBD1 (5 bases). This CDR3 has 13 amino acids. CDR1 and CDR2 (germline): LNHDA, SQIVND (reference sequence). Trimming shortened V by 5 bases and J by 5 bases, and 10 bases separated the two germline ends. The CDR3 sequence: CASSSDRDQPQHF. In nucleotides, the CDR3 is TGTGCCAGTAGTTCCGACAGAGATCAGCCCCAGCATTTT.

This CDR3 is CASRSGVNGYTF. CDR3 bases: TGTGCCAGCAGATCGGGGGTTAATGGCTACACCTTC. V usage is TRBV3-1 (or the pseudogene TRBV3-2) and J usage is TRBJ1-2, with TRBD1 as a possible D gene (5 bases). Looked up from germline, CDR1 is LGHDT and CDR2 is YNNKEL (reference sequence). V lost 6 bases and J lost 6, with 11 bases in between. The CDR3 consists of 12 residues.

The gene calls are TRBV5-1 and TRBJ2-7, with D maybe TRBD1 (5 bases). The CDR3 has 14 amino acids. Trimming pared 9 bases from V and 4 bases from J, leaving 20 bases between. CDR1 is SGHRS and CDR2 is YFSETQ in the germline V gene. CDR3 nucleotides: TGCGCCAACCCCCGGGCACAGGACCTATACGAGCAGTACTTC. Its translation is CANPRAQDLYEQYF.

The rearrangement joins TRBV11-2 to TRBJ2-5; 7 nucleotides match TRBD2. Germline CDR1 SGHAT, CDR2 FQNNGV. Trimming removed 0 bases from V and 1 base from J; junction bases left unmatched: 11. This CDR3 contains 18 residues. CDR3 protein: CASSLDWGGAGLQETQYF. For the CDR3, the DNA is TGTGCCAGCAGCTTAGACTGGGGGGGAGCGGGGCTCCAAGAGACCCAGTACTTC.

The J gene is TRBJ2-7, the V gene TRBV7-8; 9 bases are a match to TRBD1. The V segment lost 5 bases and the J segment 1 base; nucleotides outside the gene matches: 6. The CDR3 runs to 15 residues. Germline loops: CDR1 SGHVS, CDR2 FQNEAQ. The CDR3 sequence is CASSVGTGQSYEQYF. The CDR3 DNA reads TGTGCCAGCAGCGTAGGGACAGGGCAGTCCTACGAGCAGTACTTC.

This clone has a single count. V gene TRBV11-3 combines with J gene TRBJ2-1; 9 bases map to TRBD1. The CDR3 sequence is 15 residues long. Germline CDR1 SGHNT, CDR2 YENEEA. After removal of 5 bases from V and 3 bases from J, the junction contained 5 bases not matched to a gene. DNA of the CDR3: TGTGCCAGCAGCCAGGGACAGGGATACTACAATGAGCAGTTCTTC. This sequence encodes CASSQGQGYYNEQFF.

The chain has TRBV18 and TRBJ1-1, with 7 bases that match TRBD1. Germline loops: CDR1 KGHSH, CDR2 LQKENI. The junction had 27 bases not matched to a gene; V was cut back by 2 bases and J by 3 bases. This CDR3 has 22 residues. The CDR3 coding sequence is TGTGCCAGCTCACCATCGCCGAAAGGGGGCGGGTTTGTTGTCTATGGGGACACTGAAGCTTTCTTT. The encoded protein is CASSPSPKGGGFVVYGDTEAFF.

The chain carries TRBV2 and TRBJ2-7; TRBD2 might be the D (6 bases). V lost 7 bases, J lost 0 bases, and 10 bases lay in between. Germline values: CDR1 SNHLY, CDR2 FYNNEI. There are 13 residues in the CDR3. The CDR3 nucleotides are TGTGCCAGCATAGCGGACGTCTCCTACGAGCAGTACTTC. It is translated as CASIADVSYEQYF.

This clone showed up many times. The V call is TRBV4-1, the J call TRBJ2-7, with 7 positions matching TRBD1. With V trimmed by 0 bases and J by 3 bases, 8 bases remained unmatched. This CDR3 comprises 16 residues. Per the germline V gene, CDR1 is MGHRA and CDR2 is YSYEKL. The CDR3 protein is CASSQEHGTENYEQYF. The CDR3 region has the DNA TGCGCCAGCAGCCAAGAACATGGGACAGAGAACTACGAGCAGTACTTC.

The rearrangement links TRBV14 to TRBJ1-3; no clear D. V was shortened by 1 base and J by 8 bases, with 6 bases between the two germline ends. The V gene's germline CDR1 is SGHDN and CDR2 FVKESK. The CDR3 has 12 residues. CDR3 residues: CASSQVQYTIYF. In nucleotides, the CDR3 is TGTGCCAGCAGCCAAGTTCAGTACACCATATATTTT.

This clone was seen once. Other DNA sequences of this sample code for an identical CDR3. V is TRBV19 and J is TRBJ1-4; a possible D gene is TRBD1 (5 bases). The V end lost 2 bases, the J end lost 2 bases, and 9 bases lay between the germline ends. Germline V lookup: CDR1 LNHDA, CDR2 SQIVND (reference sequence). The CDR3 sequence is 15 residues long. This chain's CDR3 is CASSILGGTNEKLFF. The CDR3 nucleotides read TGTGCCAGTAGTATACTGGGGGGTACTAATGAAAAACTGTTTTTT.

V gene TRBV13 combines with J gene TRBJ2-7, with 10 bases fitting TRBD2. This CDR3 has 16 residues. Germline CDR1 PRHDT, CDR2 FYEKMQ (reference sequence). J was trimmed by 5 bases and V by 5 bases; bases with no gene match: 12. CDR3 protein: CASSQNSGGPSHEQYF. The CDR3 DNA reads TGTGCCAGCAGCCAAAATAGCGGGGGGCCCTCTCACGAGCAGTACTTC.